This entry lists 25 T cell receptor beta chains sequenced from one sample in a study of OX40 agonist ivuxolimab in advanced cancers. Produced via immunoSEQ multiplex PCR; TCRdb's table is partial and in-frame only. The sample includes about 31,000 clones, 79% of them seen just once. Sequencing was performed on CD4+ or CD8+ T cells sorted from blood, taken in a trial of the OX40 agonist ivuxolimab. The receptors derive from an adult with an advanced solid tumor such as melanoma, head and neck, liver or kidney cancer.

The gene calls are TRBV9 and TRBJ1-1; D remains ambiguous. The CDR3 spans 21 residues. Trimming removed 3 bases from V and 1 base from J, with 31 bases in between. Germline lookup yields CDR1 SGDLS and CDR2 YYNGEE. In nucleotides, the CDR3 is TGTGCCAGCAGCGCCCGTGGGCAAATCGGGGTGAAAGATAAATCGAACACTGAAGCTTTCTTT. It codes for CASSARGQIGVKDKSNTEAFF.

The J gene is TRBJ1-5, the V gene TRBV5-6; tentative D call: TRBD1 (6 bases). Germline CDR1 is SGHDT and CDR2 is YYEEEE. Trimming pared 0 bases from V and 3 bases from J, leaving 16 bases between. CDR3 length: 17 residues. The CDR3 nucleotides are TGTGCCAGCAGCTTGGGGCAGGGGATACGGTACAATCAGCCCCAGCATTTT. As protein: CASSLGQGIRYNQPQHF.

The J gene is TRBJ2-3, the V gene TRBV6-4; no clear D. The germline V and J ends were trimmed by 6 bases and 2 bases, with 9 bases remaining between them. There are 13 residues in the CDR3. CDR1 is MRHNA, CDR2 SNTAGT, per germline. CDR3 sequence: CASSLFVTDTQYF. The CDR3 DNA reads as TGTGCCAGCAGCCTCTTTGTCACAGATACGCAGTATTTT.

A few counts support this clone. The chain is built from TRBV5-5 and TRBJ1-4; 8 bases fit TRBD1. The CDR3 sequence is 16 residues long. J gave up 11 bases and V 1 base, and 13 bases lay outside the gene matches. Germline values: CDR1 SGHKS, CDR2 YYEKEE (reference sequence). The chain's CDR3 is CASSLNWRTGITKLFF. CDR3 DNA: TGTGCCAGCAGCTTGAACTGGAGGACAGGGATAACGAAACTGTTTTTT.

The J gene is TRBJ1-3, the V gene TRBV11-2; D not resolved. The CDR3 contains 14 residues. V dropped 4 bases and J dropped 4 bases, with 11 bases sitting between them. Germline lookup yields CDR1 SGHAT and CDR2 FQNNGV. CDR3 in amino acids: CASSSAIMGNTIYF. In DNA, the CDR3 is TGTGCCAGCAGCTCAGCGATAATGGGAAACACCATATATTTT.

This chain uses TRBV7-9 with TRBJ2-3; 10 bases map to TRBD1. Germline V gives CDR1 SEHNR, CDR2 FQNEAQ (reference sequence). This CDR3 contains 15 residues. The ends lost 2 bases at V and 3 bases at J; junction bases unmatched: 2. The CDR3 DNA is TGTGCCAGCAGCTTACGGACAGGGGGGACAGATACGCAGTATTTT. Amino acids: CASSLRTGGTDTQYF.

The chain recombines TRBV4-1 with TRBJ2-5; 10 bases line up with TRBD2. The V gene end was trimmed by 4 bases and the J gene end by 5 bases; junction bases not matched to a gene: 10. The CDR3 is made up of 16 amino acids. Germline CDR1 is MGHRA and CDR2 is YSYEKL. CDR3 DNA: TGCGCCAGCAGCCGAGTACCGGGACTAGCGTTCGAGACCCAGTACTTC. Residues: CASSRVPGLAFETQYF.

The chain is built from TRBV7-2 and TRBJ1-2, with D perhaps TRBD1 (6 bases). CDR1 and CDR2 (germline): SGHTA, FQGNSA. The V end was cut by 5 bases, the J end by 8 bases, with 15 bases between. CDR3 length equals 13 residues. The CDR3 nucleotides are TGTGCCAGCAGCATACAGGGCTTGGGGGGCTACACCTTC. As protein: CASSIQGLGGYTF.

The CDR3 region is CAWSATYGYTF. DNA of the CDR3: TGTGCCTGGAGTGCAACCTATGGCTACACCTTC. The rearrangement links TRBV30 to TRBJ1-2; the D is unclear. CDR1 is GTSNPN, CDR2 SVGIG, per germline (reference sequence). This CDR3 region has 11 residues. Between the trimmed V and J ends, which lost 1 base and 4 bases, there was a span of 4 bases.

The genes are TRBV15 and TRBJ2-7; 7 bases align to TRBD2. V shed 7 bases and J 3 bases; nucleotides not matched to a gene: 6. The length of the CDR3 is 13 residues. CDR1 LNHNV and CDR2 YYDKDF come from the germline V gene (reference sequence). In DNA, the CDR3 is TGTGCCACCACGGGGGAGCGGGGCTACGAGCAGTACTTC. Translation: CATTGERGYEQYF.

The chain couples TRBV5-6 to TRBJ1-6, with D uncertain. The CDR3 spans 16 residues. Germline loops: CDR1 SGHDT, CDR2 YYEEEE. Trimming shortened V by 2 bases and J by 2 bases, and 11 bases separated the two germline ends. CDR3 bases: TGTGCCAGCAGCTTAACGGGTAGTACCTATAATTCACCCCTCCACTTT. Translated: CASSLTGSTYNSPLHF.

The chain employs TRBV5-4 and TRBJ2-7, with D tentatively TRBD1 (6 bases). CDR3 length: 14 amino acids. Germline V gene sequence: CDR1 SGHNT, CDR2 YYREEE (reference sequence). Trimming removed 0 bases at V and 4 bases at J, with 11 bases between. CDR3 protein: CASSLEDRPYEQYF. CDR3 nucleotides: TGTGCCAGCAGCTTGGAAGACAGGCCTTACGAGCAGTACTTC.

The chain is built from TRBV5-1 and TRBJ2-5; no clear D. The germline V gene has CDR1 SGHRS and CDR2 YFSETQ. Between the trimmed V and J ends, which lost 0 bases and 5 bases, there was a span of 11 bases. The CDR3 runs to 14 residues. DNA of the CDR3: TGCGCCAGCAGCTTGGGCGGTTCCGAGGAGACCCAGTACTTC. Protein: CASSLGGSEETQYF.

This sequence joins TRBV7-6 and TRBJ2-7; 10 bases fit TRBD1. Germline V CDR1 and CDR2: SGHVS, FNYEAQ. This CDR3 comprises 15 residues. V lost 5 bases to trimming and J lost 1 base; unmatched junction nucleotides: 5. The CDR3 loop is CASSPRQGASYEQYF. CDR3 DNA: TGTGCCAGCAGCCCGCGACAGGGGGCTTCCTACGAGCAGTACTTC.

The chain recombines TRBV19 with TRBJ1-4, with D perhaps TRBD1 (5 bases). CDR3 length: 16 residues. Germline CDR1 is LNHDA and CDR2 is SQIVND (reference sequence). Trimming took off 5 bases at V and 0 bases at J, with 13 bases between the two ends. CDR3 in DNA: TGTGCCAGTAGTCCCCGACAGACATCAACTAATGAAAAACTGTTTTTT. Its protein is CASSPRQTSTNEKLFF.

This chain connects TRBV5-1 to TRBJ1-6; 9 bases are shared with TRBD1. CDR3 length equals 16 residues. Per the germline V gene, CDR1 is SGHRS and CDR2 is YFSETQ. V was pared by 1 base and J by 8 bases, with 7 bases of the junction left unmatched. The CDR3 DNA sequence: TGCGCCAGCAGCTTGTTGGACAGGGGTACTCATTCACCCCTCCACTTT. It specifies CASSLLDRGTHSPLHF.

The V and J genes are TRBV5-1 and TRBJ1-1; D is unresolved. This CDR3 contains 16 residues. Germline V CDR1 and CDR2: SGHRS, YFSETQ. V lost 2 bases and J 4 bases, leaving 18 bases between the germline ends. CDR3 residues: CASSFIGLSGFTEAFF. As DNA, the CDR3 is TGCGCCAGCAGCTTCATTGGGTTGTCTGGGTTCACTGAAGCTTTCTTT.

CDR3 sequence: CASSQDRGLAYEQYF. The DNA for the CDR3 is TGTGCCAGCAGCCAAGACCGGGGACTAGCGTACGAGCAGTACTTC. V and J are TRBV4-2 and TRBJ2-7; 10 nucleotides match TRBD2. Germline lookup yields CDR1 LGHNA and CDR2 YNFKEQ. Trimming took 0 bases from V and 4 from J; bases not matched to a gene: 3. The CDR3 runs to 15 residues.

The V gene is TRBV27, the J gene TRBJ1-2; TRBD1 might be the D (5 bases). Trimming removed 8 bases at V and 5 bases at J, with 15 bases between. The CDR3 has 13 amino acids. Germline V gene sequence: CDR1 MNHEY, CDR2 SMNVEV (reference sequence). The CDR3 region has the DNA TGTGCCAGCTCCTCCATTCCAGGGTATGGCTACACCTTC. Translation: CASSSIPGYGYTF.

This clone turned up a few times. The chain has TRBV5-1 and TRBJ2-5; a possible D gene is TRBD2 (5 bases). Per the germline V gene, CDR1 is SGHRS and CDR2 is YFSETQ. The CDR3 extends over 16 amino acids. V lost 0 bases and J lost 7, with 19 bases in between. In DNA form, the CDR3 reads TGCGCCAGCAGCTTGGTTCCGGCAGGCGGCCGGGGGACCCAGTACTTC. This gives the protein CASSLVPAGGRGTQYF.

The chain combines TRBV5-6 with TRBJ1-2; D perhaps matches TRBD1 (6 bases). The CDR3 is 15 residues long. V gave up 1 base and J gave up 4 bases, with 14 bases separating them. CDR1 is SGHDT and CDR2 is YYEEEE in the germline V gene. Here the CDR3 reads CASSLNGGGGYGYTF. The DNA for the CDR3 is TGTGCCAGCAGCTTGAACGGGGGCGGTGGCTATGGCTACACCTTC.

The chain is built from TRBV7-2 and TRBJ2-1; TRBD2 agrees at 9 bases. This CDR3 region has 16 residues. The germline V gene has CDR1 SGHTA and CDR2 FQGNSA. The junction had 10 bases not matched to a gene; V was cut back by 2 bases and J by 8 bases. Here the CDR3 reads CASSLHSSGGMYEQFF. In DNA, the CDR3 is TGTGCCAGCAGCTTACATTCAAGCGGGGGGATGTATGAGCAGTTCTTC.

This clone occurred a few times. V gene TRBV5-5 combines with J gene TRBJ2-7; 10 bases are shared with TRBD1. Germline V gene lookup returns CDR1 SGHKS and CDR2 YYEKEE (reference sequence). With V trimmed by 0 bases and J by 4 bases, 7 bases remained unmatched. The CDR3 length is 16 residues. The CDR3 reads CASSLDIGTGDYEQYF. Here the CDR3 DNA reads TGTGCCAGCAGCTTGGATATCGGGACAGGGGATTACGAGCAGTACTTC. Full variable domain (missing parts from reference TRBV5-5 and TRBJ2-7): DAGVTQSPTHLIKTRGQQVTLRCSPISGHKSVSWYQQVLGQGPQFIFQYYEKEERGRGNFPDRFSARQFPNYSSELNVNALLLGDSALYLCASSLDIGTGDYEQYFGPGTRLTVT.

The chain links TRBV1 to TRBJ2-4; the listed D gene, TRBD2, was not tested against the DNA. TRBV1 is tagged as a pseudogene. The CDR3 runs to 15 residues. The DNA of the CDR3 is TGCACCAGCAGCCAAGAGACTAGCGGTAAAAACATTCAGTACTTC. This translates into CTSSQETSGKNIQYF.

The chain recombines TRBV6-1 with TRBJ1-2; D may be TRBD1 (5 bases). The germline CDR1 and CDR2 sequences are MNHNS and SASEGT. V shed 0 bases and J shed 8 bases, with 10 bases lying between them. The CDR3 extends over 13 amino acids. The CDR3 protein is CASSEAAGSGYTF. CDR3 in DNA: TGTGCCAGCAGTGAAGCAGCAGGGTCAGGCTACACCTTC.